The clone carrying this T cell receptor beta chain was seen more than once but under ten times. The antigen is unknown. TCRdb called clones again from the PCR reads with MiXCR. The sample carries around 7,500 clones, around 30% recorded once. All patients reached thyroid surgery having received no treatment beforehand. This record belongs to a study of metastatic and nonmetastatic thyroid tumors. Study background: Malignant thyroid and benign thyroid patients provided blood and tumor or nodule tissue whose repertoires were compared. Study outcomes and limitations: When malignant thyroid tumors were compared with benign nodules, TCR beta diversity was reportedly significantly higher in the malignant tumors. This held in both blood and tumor samples.

Germline lookup yields CDR1 MNHNS and CDR2 SASEGT. The V segment lost 7 bases and the J segment 6 bases; nucleotides outside the gene matches: 6. The CDR3 length is 13 residues. The specimen sequenced was tumor tissue. This TCR derives from a female donor with papillary thyroid cancer or a benign thyroid nodule (not recorded which). Some clones in this sample may be carry-over from other donors' samples. The gene calls are TRBV6-1 and TRBJ2-7; TRBD2 agrees at 10 bases. Here the CDR3 reads CASKASGRLEQYF. CDR3 sequence (DNA): TGTGCCAGCAAGGCTAGCGGGAGACTCGAGCAGTACTTC.